This paragraph covers one T cell receptor beta chain sequence. Its antigen is not identified. This record comes from a study of T cell repertoires in cytomegalovirus infection. Turning to the study itself: Through public TCR beta signatures, both CMV infection and matching HLA type were indicated.

The study, taken as a whole, reports: CMV carriers having the relevant HLA were flagged by cumulative public TCR beta family frequency. The study found HLA-C-restricted CMV-specific TCR beta clonotypes dominating the ex vivo response.

TCRdb reanalysed the reads using MiXCR and keeps one entry per CDR3 protein. The data contain around 300,000 distinct CDR3 sequences, over 7.5% of them singletons. The CDR3 runs 18 residues. V lost 1 base, J lost 6 bases, and 13 bases stayed unmatched. Per germline, CDR1 MGHRA and CDR2 YSYEKL. The sample was PBMCs. V and J are TRBV4-1 and TRBJ1-1; 11 bases match TRBD1. This receptor was taken from a human donor in good health (CMV status not recorded). Some clones in this sample may be carry-over from other donors' samples. The DNA for the CDR3 is TGCGCCAGCAGCCAAGTTCCGGGACAGGGGGTTAATGATCCTGAAGCTTTCTTT. Translating gives CASSQVPGQGVNDPEAFF.